Following are 9 T cell receptor beta chains from one sample sequenced in a study of vaccination and CD4 T cells after COVID-19. Treatment described: approximately 9-day PBMC culture with coronavirus spike peptide pools or control peptides (ViraFEST assay). Sequencing of DNA taken from cultured CD4+ T cells relied on the Oncomine TCR Beta short-read assay. Using its own MiXCR run on the PCR reads, TCRdb lists one record per CDR3 protein. The table records some 19,000 distinct CDR3 sequences, around 62% of them present only once. The antigens these receptors bind are not known. The starting material was CD4+ T cells from blood, cultured in vitro, obtained before SARS-CoV-2 vaccination. Every receptor here comes from a human donor who received a COVID-19 vaccine.

This clonotype turned up a few times. J is TRBJ2-5 and V is TRBV11-2; D is unclear. CDR3 size: 14 residues. Trimming took off 1 base at V and 7 bases at J, with 13 bases between the two ends. Germline values: CDR1 SGHAT, CDR2 FQNNGV. The CDR3 is CASSLGRGLGTQYF. The CDR3 region has the DNA TGTGCCAGCAGCTTAGGGCGTGGCTTGGGGACCCAGTACTTC.

The rearrangement joins TRBV20-1 to TRBJ1-5; D might be TRBD1 (6 bases). CDR1 is DFQATT and CDR2 is SNEGSKA in the germline V gene (reference sequence). With 6 bases removed from V and 7 bases from J, the gap between germline ends came to 22 bases. The CDR3 spans 15 residues. CDR3 bases: TGCAGTGCCACGCAGTCCGGGACACGAAAGCAGCCCCAGCATTTT. Amino acid sequence: CSATQSGTRKQPQHF.

The chain uses TRBV6-5 and TRBJ2-7, with 9 nucleotides matching TRBD1. Germline values: CDR1 MNHEY, CDR2 SVGAGI. The CDR3 is 15 residues long. V shed 0 bases, J shed 2 bases, and the junction held 2 bases outside the gene matches. The CDR3 loop is CASSYSRQGAYEQYF. Here the CDR3 DNA reads TGTGCCAGCAGTTACTCGAGACAGGGGGCCTACGAGCAGTACTTC.

CDR3 residues: CASSSGGNSPLHF. CDR3 coding DNA: TGTGCCAGCAGCTCGGGGGGAAATTCACCCCTCCACTTT. The chain uses TRBV7-2 and TRBJ1-6, with a possible D match to TRBD1 (5 bases). CDR3 length: 13 residues. Germline-derived CDR1 and CDR2 are SGHTA and FQGNSA. V lost 4 bases, J lost 7 bases, and 8 bases lay in between.

The chain uses TRBV25-1 and TRBJ2-1; D might be TRBD1 or TRBD2, each matching 6 bases. The CDR3 has 15 amino acids. Trimming pared 5 bases from V and 2 bases from J, leaving 13 bases between. The germline gives CDR1 MGHDK, CDR2 SYGVNS. CDR3 bases: TGTGCCAGCAGTTCCACTCGGGGGCCCTACAATGAGCAGTTCTTC. The encoded protein is CASSSTRGPYNEQFF.

The V and J genes are TRBV6-1 and TRBJ1-1, with no clear D. Germline V gene sequence: CDR1 MNHNS, CDR2 SASEGT. The length of the CDR3 is 14 residues. V shed 2 bases and J shed 0 bases, with 7 bases lying between them. CDR3 nucleotides: TGTGCCAGCAGTGAACTAATAGTGAACACTGAAGCTTTCTTT. Residues: CASSELIVNTEAFF.

The chain combines TRBV7-4 with TRBJ2-7, with 12 bases lining up with TRBD2. Unmatched junction bases numbered 13, after V lost 4 bases and J lost 6 bases. CDR3 length: 17 residues. The germline V gene has CDR1 SGHVT and CDR2 SQSDAQ. The CDR3 spells CASSSSGGALRIGEQYF. The CDR3 region has the DNA TGTGCCAGCAGCTCTAGCGGGGGGGCGTTGAGGATTGGCGAGCAGTACTTC.

The V gene is TRBV11-3, the J gene TRBJ2-5; D might be TRBD1 (5 bases). Germline lookup yields CDR1 SGHNT and CDR2 YENEEA. The CDR3 is 13 amino acids. Trimming shortened V by 1 base and J by 5 bases, and 8 bases separated the two germline ends. CDR3 sequence (DNA): TGTGCCAGCAGCTTAGTGGCAGGGGAGACCCAGTACTTC. Its protein product is CASSLVAGETQYF. The full variable domain, with the rest looked up from reference TRBV11-3 and TRBJ2-5, is EAGVVQSPRYKIIEKKQPVAFWCNPISGHNTLYWYLQNLGQGPELLIRYENEEAVDDSQLPKDRFSAERLKGVDSTLKIQPAELGDSAVYLCASSLVAGETQYFGPGTRLLVL.

The rearrangement joins TRBV21-1 to TRBJ2-5; TRBD1 reflects the table's D call only, with no check against the DNA. TRBV21-1 has pseudogene status. This CDR3 is 16 amino acids long. The DNA for the CDR3 is TGTGCCAGCTGCCCCAGAGGGGGGGGGCACCGAGAGACCCAGTACTTC. Translated: CASCPRGGGHRETQYF.